These 28 T cell receptor beta chains came from one sample sequenced in a study of blood T cells in healthy people across ages. Together with a sample-barcoded 5' primer, a J-beta primer mix was included in a second PCR lasting about 7 to 11 cycles. TCRdb reanalysed the 5' RACE reads using MiXCR and keeps one entry per CDR3 protein. The sample includes about 720,000 distinct CDR3 sequences, over 20% seen only once; the top ten take about 22%. Sequenced: blood. These receptors were taken from a man aged 65 to 85 in good health.

The J gene is TRBJ2-1, the V gene TRBV28; 7 bases are a match to TRBD1. Germline CDR1 and CDR2: MDHEN and SYDVKM. V dropped 5 bases and J dropped 10; count of bases not matched to a gene: 8. This CDR3 region has 13 residues. CDR3 DNA sequence: TGTGCCAGCAGTCTACAGGGGTGGGGGGAGCAGTTCTTC. The encoded protein is CASSLQGWGEQFF.

Concerning this clonotype: Given the absence of the conserved phenylalanine or tryptophan at the CDR3 end, a read error is likely. The chain links TRBV6-5 to TRBJ1-1, with D perhaps matching TRBD1 (5 bases). Trimming pared 6 bases from V and 6 bases from J, leaving 11 bases between. The CDR3 is 12 amino acids. Germline V gene sequence: CDR1 MNHEY, CDR2 SVGAGI. DNA of the CDR3: TGTGCCAGCAGCCCTAGGGGAGCTGAAGCTTTCTTA. It codes for CASSPRGAEAFL.

This clonotype was seen more than once but under ten times. The chain recombines TRBV28 with TRBJ1-1, with D unclear. Germline V gene data show CDR1 as MDHEN and CDR2 as SYDVKM. The CDR3 loop spans 13 amino acids. Between the trimmed V and J ends, which lost 7 bases and 8 bases, there was a span of 17 bases. The CDR3 DNA reads TGTGCCAGCAAGTTCCCGGCCCGGGTGGAAGCTTTCTTT. This sequence encodes CASKFPARVEAFF.

This clonotype has only a few counts. The gene calls are TRBV5-1 and TRBJ2-7; D ambiguous. The V gene's germline CDR1 is SGHRS and CDR2 YFSETQ. The CDR3 is made up of 16 amino acids. The germline V and J ends were trimmed by 0 bases and 4 bases, with 17 bases remaining between them. The CDR3 DNA reads as TGCGCCAGCAGCTTGGCCAGATGGAGTGAAGGATACGAGCAGTACTTC. It is translated as CASSLARWSEGYEQYF.

This chain uses TRBV29-1 with TRBJ2-3; 11 nucleotides agree with TRBD2. This CDR3 comprises 15 residues. Germline trimming cut 2 bases from V and 4 bases from J; bases unmatched to any gene: 5. CDR1 is SQVTM and CDR2 is ANQGSEA in the germline V gene. This CDR3 is CSVELASGRPDTQYF. CDR3 coding DNA: TGCAGCGTTGAACTGGCTAGCGGGAGGCCAGATACGCAGTATTTT.

The V call is TRBV7-9, the J call TRBJ2-5; 9 bases map to TRBD1. The DNA end lines up better with TRBJ2-7; the J call may be wrong. CDR1 SEHNR and CDR2 FQNEAQ come from the germline V gene (reference sequence). The CDR3 has 15 residues. The CDR3 is CASSLSGTGFDEQYF. Written as DNA, the CDR3 is TGTGCCAGCAGCTTAAGCGGGACAGGGTTTGACGAGCAGTACTTC.

This chain links TRBV11-2 with TRBJ2-5; D is uncertain. TRBJ2-7 matches the DNA end more closely, so the J call is doubtful. From germline, CDR1 is SGHAT and CDR2 FQNNGV. The CDR3 runs 13 residues. The CDR3 bases are TGTGCCAGCAGCAGAAACGCCTACGGCGAGCAGTACTTC. It translates to CASSRNAYGEQYF.

A few counts support this clonotype. This chain connects TRBV4-3 to TRBJ2-2, with TRBD2 identical over 7 bases. With V trimmed by 4 bases and J by 4 bases, 6 bases remained unmatched. The germline gives CDR1 LGHNA, CDR2 YSLEER. The CDR3 loop spans 15 amino acids. The CDR3 is CASSPAGVSTGELFF. The DNA of the CDR3 is TGCGCCAGCAGCCCGGCGGGGGTATCCACCGGGGAGCTGTTTTTT.

This CDR3 is CASSDSEGSTQYF. For the CDR3, the DNA is TGTGCCAGCAGTGACTCAGAGGGATCTACGCAGTATTTT. The chain is built from TRBV6-4 and TRBJ2-3; TRBD2 might be the D (5 bases). The V gene lost 0 bases and the J gene lost 8 bases, with 9 bases spanning the gap. Germline lookup yields CDR1 MRHNA and CDR2 SNTAGT. The CDR3 consists of 13 residues.

J is TRBJ2-5 and V is TRBV27; tentatively, D is TRBD1 (6 bases). This CDR3 region has 18 residues. V shed 5 bases and J shed 5 bases, with 27 bases lying between them. Germline CDR1 and CDR2: MNHEY and SMNVEV (reference sequence). In DNA, the CDR3 is TGTGCCAGCAGTAATGGGGCCACAGGGAGTTCCCTTCGGGAGACCCAGTACTTC. It yields the protein CASSNGATGSSLRETQYF.

The chain combines TRBV11-2 with TRBJ2-5; 7 nucleotides line up with TRBD2. Germline CDR1 reads SGHAT; CDR2 reads FQNNGV. V gave up 5 bases and J gave up 5 bases; unmatched junction bases: 14. The CDR3 is made up of 16 amino acids. In nucleotides, the CDR3 is TGTGCCAGCAGCCTCCTAGGTACGGGAGGCTCTGAGACCCAGTACTTC. This codes for CASSLLGTGGSETQYF.

This clonotype was found a few times. The J gene is TRBJ2-1, the V gene TRBV7-2; no firm D call. The J call is doubtful: the DNA matches TRBJ2-5 better. CDR1 is SGHTA, CDR2 FQGNSA, per germline. The CDR3 extends over 14 amino acids. CDR3 nucleotide sequence: TGTGCCAGCAGCTCCCGGGTCTCCCCATTTGCCCAGTACTTC. It specifies CASSSRVSPFAQYF.

The V gene is TRBV11-2, the J gene TRBJ2-2, with TRBD2 matching 8 bases. The CDR3 runs 18 residues. In germline, CDR1 is SGHAT, CDR2 FQNNGV. V shed 7 bases, J shed 1 base, and the junction held 14 bases outside the gene matches. The CDR3 is CASTKLPGGLGNTGELFF. The CDR3 DNA is TGTGCCAGCACCAAATTACCGGGAGGGCTCGGGAACACCGGGGAGCTGTTTTTT.

The chain has TRBV6-2 or TRBV6-3 and TRBJ2-7; D ambiguous. CDR3 length: 14 residues. Germline V lookup: CDR1 MNHEY, CDR2 SVGEGT. Deletions cut 4 bases from V and 0 bases from J, with 10 bases between. The CDR3 is CASSSFRSSYEQYV. In DNA form, the CDR3 reads TGTGCCAGCAGTTCATTCAGGAGCTCCTACGAGCAGTACGTC.

This clonotype was counted only a few times. The J gene is TRBJ2-7, the V gene TRBV7-2; no clear D. Germline values: CDR1 SGHTA, CDR2 FQGNSA. Trimming took off 4 bases at V and 0 bases at J, with 7 bases between the two ends. CDR3 length: 13 amino acids. The CDR3, as DNA: TGTGCCAGCAGCTGGTCCCCCTCCTACGAGCAGTACGTC. Amino acid sequence: CASSWSPSYEQYV.

The V call is TRBV7-2, the J call TRBJ2-5, with TRBD2 matching 13 bases. The CDR3 is made up of 16 amino acids. Germline trimming cut 3 bases from V and 5 bases from J; bases unmatched to any gene: 6. Germline-derived CDR1 and CDR2 are SGHTA and FQGNSA. The CDR3 here is CASSFRTSGSMETQYF. CDR3 in DNA: TGTGCCAGCAGCTTTCGGACTAGCGGGAGCATGGAGACCCAGTACTTC.

The CDR3 loop is CASSQDQLAPGYEQFF. The CDR3 DNA sequence: TGCGCCAGCAGCCAAGATCAACTAGCGCCGGGCTATGAGCAGTTCTTC. This chain joins TRBV4-1 and TRBJ2-1, with TRBD2 matching over 7 bases. CDR3 length: 16 residues. V shed 0 bases, J shed 8 bases, and the junction held 10 bases outside the gene matches. CDR1 is MGHRA and CDR2 is YSYEKL in the germline V gene.

The V and J genes are TRBV20-1 and TRBJ1-1, with a possible D match to TRBD1 (6 bases). Germline values: CDR1 DFQATT, CDR2 SNEGSKA (reference sequence). The length of the CDR3 is 13 residues. V lost 6 bases and J 3 bases, leaving 14 bases between the germline ends. Here the CDR3 DNA reads TGCAGTGCCTTAACAGGGCGGGACACTGAAGCTTTCTTT. Translation gives CSALTGRDTEAFF.

This clonotype came up many times. CDR3 in DNA: TGTGCCAGCAGCCGGGGACAGTGGCGCACTGAAGCTTTCTTT. Its protein product is CASSRGQWRTEAFF. The gene calls are TRBV14 and TRBJ1-1; 7 bases align to TRBD1. V shed 4 bases, J shed 4 bases, and the junction held 6 bases outside the gene matches. This CDR3 has 14 residues. The germline V gene has CDR1 SGHDN and CDR2 FVKESK.

V gene TRBV12-5 combines with J gene TRBJ1-1, with a possible D match to TRBD1 (5 bases). CDR1 LGHNT and CDR2 FRNRAP come from the germline V gene. The CDR3 consists of 14 residues. V was cut by 7 bases and J by 5 bases, with 17 bases left in between. The CDR3 DNA sequence: TGTGCTAGTGCCTTCGGGACGGACCGGACTGAAGCTTTCTTT. This translates into CASAFGTDRTEAFF.

This clonotype has a handful of counts. This chain joins TRBV7-9 and TRBJ2-1; 8 bases map to TRBD2. Looked up from germline, CDR1 is SEHNR and CDR2 is FQNEAQ (reference sequence). The CDR3 totals 15 residues. J lost 7 bases, V lost 2 bases, and 7 bases had no gene match. CDR3 in amino acids: CASSLRSGGWNEQFF. Here the CDR3 DNA reads TGTGCCAGCAGCTTACGTTCGGGAGGGTGGAATGAGCAGTTCTTC.

The chain employs TRBV30 and TRBJ2-5; 9 bases agree with TRBD2. Germline V CDR1 and CDR2: GTSNPN, SVGIG (reference sequence). J was trimmed by 0 bases and V by 1 base; bases with no gene match: 3. The CDR3 has 15 residues. The CDR3 DNA sequence: TGTGCCTGGAGTGAAGGGACTAGCCACCAAGAGACCCAGTACTTC. Translated, it gives CAWSEGTSHQETQYF.

This clonotype was seen a handful of times. This chain uses TRBV19 with TRBJ1-5, with D hard to call. Between the trimmed V and J ends, which lost 5 bases and 6 bases, there was a span of 11 bases. Germline loops: CDR1 LNHDA, CDR2 SQIVND (reference sequence). This CDR3 contains 13 residues. The CDR3 nucleotides are TGTGCCAGTAGTTCCCAATGGGCTCAGCCCCAGCATTTT. This sequence encodes CASSSQWAQPQHF.

The chain couples TRBV24-1 to TRBJ1-5; no definite D call. V shed 1 base and J shed 7 bases, with 7 bases lying between them. The CDR3 sequence is 13 residues long. Germline V gene data show CDR1 as KGHDR and CDR2 as SFDVKD. CDR3 loop: CATSDLGQQPQHF. The CDR3 nucleotides read TGTGCCACCAGTGATTTAGGGCAGCAGCCCCAGCATTTT.

In its sample, this clonotype was seen many times. The chain employs TRBV11-2 and TRBJ2-1; D is possibly TRBD2 (6 bases). Trimming left V 1 base short and J 4 bases short, with 8 bases between. CDR1 is SGHAT, CDR2 FQNNGV, per germline. This CDR3 contains 14 residues. The chain's CDR3 is CASSLAGVYNEQFF. CDR3 DNA sequence: TGTGCCAGCAGCTTAGCGGGAGTGTACAATGAGCAGTTCTTC. Full variable domain (rest looked up from reference TRBV11-2 and TRBJ2-1): EAGVAQSPRYKIIEKRQSVAFWCNPISGHATLYWYQQILGQGPKLLIQFQNNGVVDDSQLPKDRFSAERLKGVDSTLKIQPAKLEDSAVYLCASSLAGVYNEQFFGPGTRLTVL.

The chain carries TRBV19 and TRBJ1-1; D is unresolved. Germline V gene lookup returns CDR1 LNHDA and CDR2 SQIVND (reference sequence). The CDR3 has 13 amino acids. Trimming took off 4 bases at V and 7 bases at J, with 13 bases between the two ends. In nucleotides, the CDR3 is TGTGCCAGTAGTAAGGGTCACGGTGGTGAAGCTTTCTTT. It translates to CASSKGHGGEAFF.

The chain joins TRBV5-1 to TRBJ2-1; no clear D. The CDR3 is 13 residues long. Germline V CDR1 and CDR2: SGHRS, YFSETQ. The V end was cut by 1 base, the J end by 2 bases, with 4 bases between. The CDR3 DNA follows: TGCGCCAGCAGCTTGACTACCTACAATGAGCAGTTCTTC. Translated, it gives CASSLTTYNEQFF. Together with reference TRBV5-1 and TRBJ2-1, the CDR3 gives the full variable domain: KAGVTQTPRYLIKTRGQQVTLSCSPISGHRSVSWYQQTPGQGLQFLFEYFSETQRNKGNFPGRFSGRQFSNSRSEMNVSTLELGDSALYLCASSLTTYNEQFFGPGTRLTVL.

The chain has TRBV5-6 and TRBJ2-3, with 9 bases aligning to TRBD2. CDR3 length equals 15 residues. Germline values: CDR1 SGHDT, CDR2 YYEEEE. After removal of 0 bases from V and 6 bases from J, the junction contained 5 bases not matched to a gene. CDR3 sequence: CASSLGSGSVDTQYF. For the CDR3, the DNA is TGTGCCAGCAGCTTGGGTAGCGGGAGTGTCGATACGCAGTATTTT.